Here is one T cell receptor beta chain with its context. This clonotype was recorded many times. Its antigen target is currently unknown. Base qualities are not at hand, and no much larger clone is one base apart. The germline V gene supplies CDR1 MNHNS and CDR2 SASEGT. The germline V and J ends show losses of 6 bases and 0 bases respectively, and no gene match explains 2 bases of the junction. Including cysteine and phenylalanine, the CDR3 has 15 amino acids. The CDR3 DNA has 45 bases and is translated from base 1. This sample was included in a study of regulatory T cells in long-lasting Graves disease (dated by TCRdb to about 2021). Concerning the study at large: Newly diagnosed Graves' disease patients had taken antithyroid drugs for less than 3 months. Patients with persistent Graves' disease were compared with patients with newly diagnosed Graves' disease using TCR sequencing and RNA sequencing of peripheral blood. The study took place in China and was registered as a clinical trial. A total of about 33 samples underwent TCR sequencing: about 13 from persistent and roughly 20 from newly diagnosed Graves' disease patients.

The method behind the library was multiplex PCR. Sequencing instrument: Illumina HiSeq 4000. TCR beta libraries were built with iRepertoire HTBI primers and Arm-PCR amplification of CDR3 regions. Before sequencing, the PCR products went through gel purification. The authors' analysis ran thus. A total of 62 TRBV and approximately 13 TRBJ segments were identified across samples and were used for gene usage analysis of CDR3 amino acid clonotypes. Filtered high-quality paired reads were merged into contigs using COPE and FqMerger. BLAST was used to align contigs to the IMGT TRBV, TRBD and TRBJ reference genes, and CDR3 was defined following IMGT. Any clonotype with a frequency above 0.1% was counted as a highly expanded clone. Shannon entropy was used to measure repertoire diversity, and the Gini coefficient was used to measure V-J evenness. Clonotypes shared by more than one individual were considered public. Using fastp trimming at Q25 and MiXCR clonotype assembly, TCRdb reanalyzed the public sequencing data and kept in-frame beta chains. Identical CDR3 proteins give one entry, which carries the most common genes and DNA. In this record, the V and J calls reflect TCRdb's handling and not the investigators' own analysis. This sample has over 500,000 distinct CDR3 sequences in its table, and 16% of those were observed once. Around 12% of the sample comes from the top ten.

Study-wide conclusions, independent of this receptor: Preferential use of TRBV28, TRBJ1-2 and TRBJ2-5 was observed in persistent disease, whereas TRBV20-1 and TRBJ2-1 were favored in newly diagnosed disease. A larger number of public clonotypes was shared among persistent patients (around 3,000) than among newly diagnosed patients (around 870). Sequencing and analysis were restricted to the TCR beta chain. Peripheral blood alone was examined, since thyroid tissue, which constituted the primary lesion, could not be accessed. Compared with newly diagnosed patients, persistent Graves' disease patients had lower TCR Shannon entropy and fewer highly expanded clones, which suggests clonal expansion. The authors noted that the small sample size was a limitation that may lower accuracy.

The time point label here, explained by the study, means: newly diagnosed GD, antithyroid drugs for less than 3 months. For both TCR sequencing and RNA sequencing, RNA was extracted from PBMCs using TRIzol. The diagnosis of Graves' disease was made according to American Thyroid Association guidelines. Recruitment of patients was carried out at an endocrinology department in Xi'an, China. Each patient gave about 10 milliliters of peripheral blood, collected in an EDTA anticoagulant tube. PBMCs were isolated by Ficoll Paque Plus density gradient separation without further T cell sorting. An Agilent 2100 Bioanalyzer and agarose gel were used to check RNA quality, and a NanoDrop 2000 was used to measure RNA concentration. These data were also reused for a study on T cells in Graves' hyperthyroidism and ophthalmopathy. Looking at the second paper: Graves' hyperthyroidism was defined as stable when no progression to ophthalmopathy occurred over 18 months of follow-up. Hyperthyroidism patients were newly diagnosed, had a disease duration of under 2 months, and were aged 18 to 65 years. Patients with uncontrolled infections, other autoimmune diseases, pregnancy or lactation were excluded. Clinical symptoms, serum thyroxine and TRAb, thyroid ultrasound, and orbital computed tomography formed the basis for the diagnoses. For the first round of RT-PCR on the TCR CDR3, the HTBI primer set was used together with the Qiagen OneStep RT-PCR kit. Most expanded thyroid clonotypes (frequency above 0.001) were also found in blood, which suggests that blood repertoires may mirror thyroid immune responses. A 13 V-J signature model separated ophthalmopathy from stable hyperthyroidism, with around 90% sensitivity and 81.08% specificity in cross-validation and 80%/75% in testing. In validation, the model predicted progression to ophthalmopathy a median of about 6.8 months before onset, with around 70% sensitivity and roughly 72% specificity. To identify TCR V-J signatures that set the groups apart, the researchers used a discovery cohort of more than 95 patients, made up of 40 to 45 with Graves' ophthalmopathy and about 60 with stable Graves' hyperthyroidism. Prospective prediction of ophthalmopathy was tested in an independent validation cohort consisting of 18 hyperthyroidism patients and around 16 patients who later progressed to ophthalmopathy. For training and testing, the roughly 97 patients in the discovery cohort were randomly divided in a 7:3 ratio. The study also compared thyroid tissue and blood T-cell repertoires from five or six Graves' hyperthyroidism patients. After sampling, hyperthyroidism patients received methimazole starting at 30 mg daily, and ophthalmopathy patients received high-dose intravenous methylprednisolone. Libraries were constructed in a second round of multiplex PCR, after which size selection and purification were performed. The libraries were sequenced on an Illumina HiSeq2000 using paired-end 100 bp reads. Raw data were processed with SOAPnuke, discarding reads with adapters, uncalled bases, mean Phred below 15, or no exact constant-primer or identifier match. High-quality paired reads were merged with COPE v1.2.5, and unique nucleotide sequences were defined as clonotypes. MiTCR v1.1 was used to align clonotypes to the IMGT TRBV, TRBD and TRBJ reference segments. Only V-J combinations with frequency above 0.0001, covering roughly 99% of repertoires, were analysed. A TCS score was defined as the ratio between F50 (clonal expansion) and ExV (chaos), using BLOSUM62-based TCRdist between CDR3 peptides within each V-J. Welch's t-statistics and random forest reduced 450 to 600 V-J features to fewer than 15, which were used in a naive Bayes classifier (R e1071). Sample size was not statistically predetermined, and blinding of investigators to group allocation was not performed. The paper reports TCR Vbeta CDR3 sequencing of 135 peripheral blood samples: around 45 ophthalmopathy, under 80 hyperthyroidism and approximately 17 progressor patients.

The sequence joins TRBV6-1 to TRBJ2-4, with TRBD1 identical over 10 junction bases. The sequencing used peripheral blood mononuclear cells (PBMCs), collected at new diagnosis, from a patient treated with antithyroid drugs. This sequence was found in a man between 18 and 35 years old with Graves disease. Donor details come from another sample of the same person, matched by shared clones. The sequenced DNA: TGTGCCAGCAGACGACAGGGGGCAGCCAAAAACATTCAGTACTTC. Its product reads: CASRRQGAAKNIQYF.